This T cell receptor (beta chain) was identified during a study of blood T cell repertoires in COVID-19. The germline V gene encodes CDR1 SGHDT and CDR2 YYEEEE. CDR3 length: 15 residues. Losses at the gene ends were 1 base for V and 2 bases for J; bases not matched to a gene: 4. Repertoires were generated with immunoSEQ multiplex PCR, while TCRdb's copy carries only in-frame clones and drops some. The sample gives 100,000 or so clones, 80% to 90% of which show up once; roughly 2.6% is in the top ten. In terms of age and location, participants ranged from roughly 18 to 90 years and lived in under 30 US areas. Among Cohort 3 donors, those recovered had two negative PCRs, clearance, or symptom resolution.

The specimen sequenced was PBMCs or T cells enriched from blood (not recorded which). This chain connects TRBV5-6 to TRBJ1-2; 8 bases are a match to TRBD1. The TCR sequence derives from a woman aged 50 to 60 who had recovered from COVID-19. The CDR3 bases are TGTGCCAGCAGCTTGATGACAGGGGACAACTATGGCTACACCTTC. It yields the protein CASSLMTGDNYGYTF. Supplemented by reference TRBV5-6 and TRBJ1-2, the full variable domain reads DAGVTQSPTHLIKTRGQQVTLRCSPKSGHDTVSWYQQALGQGPQFIFQYYEEEERQRGNFPDRFSGHQFPNYSSELNVNALLLGDSALYLCASSLMTGDNYGYTFGSGTRLTVV.